This record looks at one T cell receptor beta chain sequence and its context. What it binds is not known. This sample is drawn from a study of cytomegalovirus exposure and HLA in healthy donors. In the PCR, 60 Vbeta and 13 Jbeta primers were used. In the study's own analysis: Unique TCR beta chains numbered approximately 76 million in a later analysis, with roughly 10 million shared. Profiled with immunoSEQ multiplex PCR; TCRdb holds only in-frame clones, not every one. Clonal size and the V and J genes are those of that table, whereas D and trimming came from the DNA. This sample yields approximately 160,000 clones, of which roughly 80% are seen a single time; less than 1% belongs to the top ten. CDR1 SGHNT and CDR2 YYREEE come from the germline V gene (reference sequence). The length of the CDR3 is 15 residues. Losses at the gene ends were 4 bases for V and 6 bases for J; bases not matched to a gene: 8.

Overall study findings and caveats: Presence/absence analyses treated sequencing depth as roughly uniform across donors.

Input material: PBMCs. This chain joins TRBV5-4 and TRBJ2-1; 9 bases match TRBD2. This clonotype was sampled from a girl aged 2-15 years in good health and CMV-seropositive. The CDR3 here is CASSRRVAGVNEQFF. The CDR3 DNA is TGTGCCAGCAGCCGGAGAGTAGCGGGAGTCAATGAGCAGTTCTTC. Variable domain in full (rest from reference TRBV5-4 and TRBJ2-1): ETGVTQSPTHLIKTRGQQVTLRCSSQSGHNTVSWYQQALGQGPQFIFQYYREEENGRGNFPPRFSGLQFPNYSSELNVNALELDDSALYLCASSRRVAGVNEQFFGPGTRLTVL.